Following are 29 T cell receptor beta chains from one sample sequenced in a study of T cells in Graves' hyperthyroidism and ophthalmopathy. TCR beta CDR3 regions were amplified from RNA transcripts. First-round RT-PCR of the TCR CDR3 relied on the HTBI primer set. Using its own MiXCR run on the multiplex PCR reads, TCRdb lists one record per CDR3 protein. The sample has some 510,000 distinct CDR3 sequences; more than 20% are singletons. Material for sequencing was blood. All receptors come from a man aged 18 to 29 with Graves' hyperthyroidism.

This clonotype has a count of ten or more. The chain employs TRBV20-1 and TRBJ2-7; D is unresolved. V lost 7 bases and J lost 0, with 10 bases in between. The germline V gene has CDR1 DFQATT and CDR2 SNEGSKA (reference sequence). The CDR3 sequence is 12 residues long. The chain's CDR3 is CSGAASSYEQYF. In nucleotides, the CDR3 is TGCAGTGGGGCGGCCAGCTCCTACGAGCAGTACTTC.

CDR3 sequence reads: CASEFIRLNTEAFF. The CDR3 bases are TGTGCCAGCGAATTCATTAGATTGAACACTGAAGCTTTCTTT. V is TRBV6-1 and J is TRBJ1-1; D gene ambiguous. Germline V gives CDR1 MNHNS, CDR2 SASEGT. This CDR3 contains 14 residues. Deletions cut 8 bases from V and 0 bases from J, with 13 bases between.

This clonotype was seen many times. This chain joins TRBV20-1 and TRBJ2-5, with 9 bases that match TRBD2. Germline trimming cut 7 bases from V and 1 base from J; bases unmatched to any gene: 7. The CDR3 extends over 14 amino acids. CDR1 is DFQATT and CDR2 is SNEGSKA in the germline V gene (reference sequence). The CDR3 loop reads CSGCSGGTQETQYF. The CDR3 coding sequence is TGCAGTGGATGTAGCGGGGGAACCCAAGAGACCCAGTACTTC.

In this sample, this clonotype turned up many times. The junction and the germline gene differ at one end; a read error may be behind it. The rearrangement links TRBV20-1 to TRBJ2-7; TRBD2 agrees at 11 bases. Germline CDR1 DFQATT, CDR2 SNEGSKA (reference sequence). This CDR3 contains 16 residues. The CDR3 here is CNARNARLAGRYEQYF. The CDR3 DNA sequence: TGCAATGCTAGAAACGCGAGACTAGCGGGGCGCTACGAGCAGTACTTC.

This clonotype was observed at least ten times. The V call is TRBV10-2, the J call TRBJ2-7; 14 bases are a match to TRBD2. The CDR3 extends over 16 amino acids. Germline values: CDR1 WSHSY, CDR2 SAAADI. V was clipped by 6 bases and J by 1 base; unmatched bases: 5. The CDR3 region has the DNA TGCGCCAGCAGCCCCGGACTAGCGGGGGGATCCTACGAGCAGTACTTC. Translated, it gives CASSPGLAGGSYEQYF.

The table lists this clonotype with many counts. This sequence joins TRBV28 and TRBJ1-3; D is unresolved. Germline CDR1 and CDR2: MDHEN and SYDVKM. V lost 2 bases, J lost 2 bases, and 4 bases lay in between. The CDR3 extends over 13 amino acids. This chain's CDR3 is CASSLDPGNTIYF. The CDR3 DNA follows: TGTGCCAGCAGTTTAGACCCTGGAAACACCATATATTTT.

This clonotype was counted ten times or more. V is TRBV18 and J is TRBJ1-1; D remains unclear. The germline V gene encodes CDR1 KGHSH and CDR2 LQKENI. The CDR3 sequence is 14 residues long. V lost 4 bases and J 4 bases, leaving 13 bases between the germline ends. CDR3 DNA sequence: TGTGCCAGCTCACTTCCGGGCCTCGGCACTGAAGCTTTCTTT. Amino acids: CASSLPGLGTEAFF.

This clonotype has at least ten counts. The V gene is TRBV28, the J gene TRBJ1-1, with TRBD1 matching over 7 bases. The germline gives CDR1 MDHEN, CDR2 SYDVKM. Trimming took 5 bases from V and 5 from J; bases not matched to a gene: 8. The CDR3 length is 14 residues. The CDR3 is CASSNHRGRTEAFF. Written as DNA, the CDR3 is TGTGCCAGCAGTAACCACAGGGGAAGGACTGAAGCTTTCTTT.

This clonotype was counted many times. The rearrangement links TRBV28 to TRBJ2-5, with TRBD2 matching 8 bases. This CDR3 has 12 amino acids. After removal of 10 bases from V and 3 bases from J, the junction contained 4 bases not matched to a gene. Germline CDR1 reads MDHEN; CDR2 reads SYDVKM. The CDR3 protein is CATSTSEETQYF. CDR3 nucleotide sequence: TGTGCCACCTCGACTAGCGAAGAGACCCAGTACTTC.

The V and J genes are TRBV6-5 and TRBJ1-1; the D gene is possibly TRBD1 (6 bases). The V and J ends lost 6 bases and 1 base respectively, with 15 bases between them. Germline V gene sequence: CDR1 MNHEY, CDR2 SVGAGI. The CDR3 totals 15 residues. The CDR3 nucleotides read TGTGCCAGCAGCTACAACAGGGAGGGGAACACTGAAGCTTTCTTT. Protein product: CASSYNREGNTEAFF.

This clonotype appeared many times. This rearrangement joins TRBV20-1 to TRBJ2-7; D unresolved. The ends were cut back, 6 bases at V and 6 bases at J, with 18 bases in the middle. Germline-derived CDR1 and CDR2 are DFQATT and SNEGSKA (reference sequence). The CDR3 length is 13 residues. In DNA, the CDR3 is TGCAGTGCCCTTTTAGCTGGGATTGGCGAGCAGTACTTC. It codes for CSALLAGIGEQYF.

This chain joins TRBV12-3 or TRBV12-4 and TRBJ1-5; D call uncertain. CDR3 size: 15 residues. V lost 3 bases and J lost 5, with 14 bases in between. CDR3 sequence (DNA): TGTGCCAGCAGTTTCGACTTCCAAGGAGATCAGCCCCAGCATTTT. The encoded protein is CASSFDFQGDQPQHF.

This clonotype was observed at least ten times. The rearrangement joins TRBV6-5 to TRBJ2-5; 7 bases map to TRBD1. This CDR3 contains 15 residues. Germline trimming cut 8 bases from V and 3 bases from J; bases unmatched to any gene: 12. Germline loops: CDR1 MNHEY, CDR2 SVGAGI. CDR3 coding DNA: TGTGCCAGCTGGGACAGCCAAGGGGGAGAAGAGACCCAGTACTTC. It is translated as CASWDSQGGEETQYF.

This clonotype was observed at least ten times. The genes are TRBV20-1 and TRBJ1-1; perhaps TRBD1 as D (6 bases). The germline V and J ends were trimmed by 5 bases and 3 bases, with 13 bases remaining between them. The CDR3 loop spans 13 amino acids. Germline assignment: CDR1 DFQATT and CDR2 SNEGSKA (reference sequence). The CDR3 loop is CSAARGLDTEAFF. CDR3 bases: TGCAGTGCTGCCAGGGGCTTGGACACTGAAGCTTTCTTT.

V usage is TRBV5-1 and J usage is TRBJ1-6; D uncertain. Germline V CDR1 and CDR2: SGHRS, YFSETQ. This CDR3 is built from 17 residues. Trimming removed 0 bases at V and 0 bases at J, with 10 bases between. The CDR3 is CASSLEPISSYNSPLHF. CDR3 sequence (DNA): TGCGCCAGCAGCTTGGAACCGATAAGCTCCTATAATTCACCCCTCCACTTT.

The chain has TRBV7-2 and TRBJ2-7; D perhaps matches TRBD2 (5 bases). From germline, CDR1 is SGHTA and CDR2 FQGNSA. The CDR3 runs to 15 residues. Trimming took off 1 base at V and 2 bases at J, with 12 bases between the two ends. CDR3 in amino acids: CASSLGPGTAYEQYF. The DNA for the CDR3 is TGTGCCAGCAGCTTAGGGCCGGGAACGGCCTACGAGCAGTACTTC.

This clonotype was detected only once. The chain recombines TRBV6-2 or TRBV6-3 with TRBJ2-2, with TRBD2 as a possible D gene (5 bases). The CDR3 totals 15 residues. V was pared by 0 bases and J by 5 bases, with 10 bases between. The germline gives CDR1 MNHEY, CDR2 SVGEGT. CDR3 in amino acids: CASSYSAERTGELFF. The CDR3 nucleotides read TGTGCCAGCAGTTACTCTGCAGAGCGGACCGGGGAGCTGTTTTTT.

This clonotype was found many times. The chain is built from TRBV12-3 or TRBV12-4 and TRBJ1-1, with 9 positions matching TRBD1. CDR3 size: 15 residues. Trimming at V came to 2 bases and at J to 2 bases, leaving 3 bases not matched to a gene. The CDR3 loop reads CASSLRGQGNTEAFF. For the CDR3, the DNA is TGTGCCAGCAGTTTAAGGGGACAGGGTAACACTGAAGCTTTCTTT.

This clonotype came up many times. The CDR3: CASRDRQANTGELFF. CDR3 nucleotides: TGTGCCAGCAGGGATAGACAGGCGAACACCGGGGAGCTGTTTTTT. This sequence joins TRBV6-1 and TRBJ2-2; D is possibly TRBD1 (6 bases). CDR1 and CDR2 from the germline V gene are MNHNS and SASEGT. This CDR3 comprises 15 residues. Trimming stripped 6 bases from V and 0 bases from J, with 11 bases between.

There are many counts of this clonotype. The rearrangement links TRBV2 to TRBJ2-7, with D perhaps TRBD1 (5 bases). V was shortened by 6 bases and J by 0 bases, with 9 bases between the two germline ends. Germline values: CDR1 SNHLY, CDR2 FYNNEI. The CDR3 covers 13 residues. This chain's CDR3 is CASRYRYSYEQYF. The CDR3 DNA follows: TGTGCCAGCAGGTACAGGTACTCCTACGAGCAGTACTTC. Full variable domain (outside the CDR3, taken from reference TRBV2 and TRBJ2-7): EPEVTQTPSHQVTQMGQEVILRCVPISNHLYFYWYRQILGQKVEFLVSFYNNEISEKSEIFDDQFSVERPDGSNFTLKIRSTKLEDSAMYFCASRYRYSYEQYFGPGTRLTVT.

In the case of this clonotype: One base away lies a much larger clone, so this may be a sequencing read error. Lacking the conserved final phenylalanine or tryptophan, this CDR3 likely reflects a read error. The chain is built from TRBV6-2 or TRBV6-3 and TRBJ2-2, with a weak D call TRBD2 (7 bases). This CDR3 comprises 16 residues. Trimming took 0 bases from V and 3 from J, leaving 11 bases between them. Per germline, CDR1 MNHEY and CDR2 SVGEGT. CDR3 coding DNA: TGTGCCAGCAGTTACTCGAAAGGGGGGGACACCGGGGAGCTGTTTGTT. It yields the protein CASSYSKGGDTGELFV.

This clonotype was counted many times. The chain couples TRBV12-3 or TRBV12-4 to TRBJ2-5, with TRBD1 as a possible D gene (5 bases). V lost 2 bases, J lost 6 bases, and 13 bases lay in between. The CDR3 covers 14 residues. The CDR3: CASSLQSRAKTQYF. The DNA for the CDR3 is TGTGCCAGCAGTTTACAATCCAGGGCAAAGACCCAGTACTTC.

The chain has TRBV4-1 and TRBJ2-2, with TRBD2 matching 7 bases. V lost 1 base to trimming and J lost 7 bases; unmatched junction nucleotides: 6. Germline V CDR1 and CDR2: MGHRA, YSYEKL. The CDR3 runs to 15 residues. The CDR3 is CASSQVGGRIGELFF. Here the CDR3 DNA reads TGCGCCAGCAGCCAAGTCGGGGGGAGAATCGGGGAGCTGTTTTTT.

This clonotype was detected a few times. The rearrangement joins TRBV12-3 or TRBV12-4 to TRBJ2-5; 9 bases agree with TRBD1. V dropped 0 bases and J dropped 4; count of bases not matched to a gene: 15. The CDR3 covers 19 residues. The CDR3 is CASSLALQAGDRVGETQYF. In DNA form, the CDR3 reads TGTGCCAGCAGTTTAGCTCTCCAAGCAGGGGACAGGGTTGGAGAGACCCAGTACTTC.

This clonotype was seen many times. The chain couples TRBV5-1 to TRBJ1-1; no firm D call. The CDR3 spans 14 residues. V shed 0 bases and J shed 8 bases, with 14 bases lying between them. Germline CDR1 reads SGHRS; CDR2 reads YFSETQ. The chain's CDR3 is CASSLAGRGGEAFF. The DNA for the CDR3 is TGCGCCAGCAGCTTGGCCGGGCGGGGAGGCGAAGCTTTCTTT.

This clonotype was observed at least ten times. The rearrangement uses TRBV5-1 and TRBJ1-1; a weak D match, TRBD1 (6 bases). Per the germline V gene, CDR1 is SGHRS and CDR2 is YFSETQ. This CDR3 spans 15 amino acids. Trimming removed 3 bases at V and 0 bases at J, with 12 bases between. In DNA, the CDR3 is TGCGCCAGCAGCTCGGGGGACACTTTGAACACTGAAGCTTTCTTT. Its protein is CASSSGDTLNTEAFF.

This clonotype was found a few times. The chain has TRBV6-5 and TRBJ1-2, with 10 positions matching TRBD1. With V trimmed by 2 bases and J by 6 bases, 0 bases remained unmatched. This CDR3 is built from 13 residues. Per the germline V gene, CDR1 is MNHEY and CDR2 is SVGAGI. The CDR3, as DNA: TGTGCCAGCAGTTACGGACAGGGGGATGGCTACACCTTC. Protein sequence: CASSYGQGDGYTF.

This clonotype was observed a handful of times. The genes are TRBV28 and TRBJ2-2; maybe TRBD2 (5 bases). Trimming took 3 bases from V and 1 from J, leaving 15 bases between them. There are 17 residues in the CDR3. Germline V lookup: CDR1 MDHEN, CDR2 SYDVKM. This CDR3 is CASSFIVRGQNTGELFF. The CDR3 DNA sequence: TGTGCCAGCAGTTTTATTGTACGCGGGCAGAACACCGGGGAGCTGTTTTTT.

The genes are TRBV9 and TRBJ2-7; TRBD2 might be the D (6 bases). The CDR3 is 16 amino acids. Trimming left V 4 bases short and J 3 bases short, with 20 bases between. From germline, CDR1 is SGDLS and CDR2 YYNGEE. The CDR3 loop is CASSPRKGLRIYEQYF. DNA of the CDR3: TGTGCCAGCAGCCCCCGTAAGGGACTCAGGATCTACGAGCAGTACTTC.